This TCR beta chain originates from a study of patients and donors after allogeneic stem cell transplantation (dated by TCRdb to 2020 to 2022). Libraries were constructed by RT-PCR. TCRdb names NextSeq 550 as the instrument used. TCRdb trimmed public reads at Q25 via fastp, called clones via MiXCR and kept in-frame beta chains. One record per CDR3 amino acid sequence lists the most common genes and DNA. The sample table holds 16,000 or so distinct CDR3 sequences, of which 25% to 30% were seen once. 36% of the sample rests with the top ten. This clonotype has more than one count but fewer than ten. What antigen it recognizes has not been identified. No base-level quality is on record; no much larger clone is a single base apart. Source material: blood, either unsorted or a sorted T cell fraction (not recorded which). This sequence was found in a human donor who was either an allogeneic HSCT recipient or a stem cell or donor lymphocyte infusion donor (not recorded which). It is not recorded whose cells these are; they may come from a transplant donor.

The nucleotides are TGTGCCAGCAGCTTGGTCGAGGGGGCAATGGGCAATCAGCCCCAGCATTTT. It encodes CASSLVEGAMGNQPQHF. This sequence uses TRBV5-5 and TRBJ1-5, with 7 middle bases fitting TRBD1. Inclusive of the bounding cysteine and phenylalanine, the CDR3 is 17 residues long. Of the read, only the CDR3 DNA is kept; its 51 bases are in frame from base 1. Based on the germline V gene (reference sequence), the CDR1 and CDR2 sequences are SGHKS and YYEKEE. Trimming accounts for 0 bases at V and 2 bases at J, while the number of junction bases matched to no gene is 8.